This TCR beta chain was sequenced in a study of OX40 agonist ivuxolimab in advanced cancers. Study-wide context: Hepatocellular carcinoma, melanoma, renal cell or head and neck cancer was diagnosed in the dose-escalation patients. The study, taken as a whole, reports: Averaging showed that CD8+ T cells had more expanded clones than CD4+ did. At 0.1 to 3.0 mg/kg, clonal expansion of CD4+ and CD8+ blood T cells had occurred by week 6.

The germline CDR1 and CDR2 sequences are SGDLS and YYNGEE. Trimming removed 3 bases from V and 0 bases from J, with 15 bases in between. The CDR3 totals 16 residues. This clone came up a few times. Antigen: not known. Patients were excluded for autoimmune disease history or systemic immunosuppression. Repertoires were generated with immunoSEQ multiplex PCR, while TCRdb's copy carries only in-frame clones and drops some. The sample holds about 54,000 clones; 84% are singletons and the top ten take 1.2%. The TCR comes from an adult with an advanced solid tumor such as melanoma, head and neck, liver or kidney cancer. The V gene is TRBV9, the J gene TRBJ1-2; D remains unclear. This specimen consisted of CD4+ or CD8+ T cells sorted from blood, obtained in a trial of the OX40 agonist ivuxolimab. CDR3 nucleotide sequence: TGTGCCAGCAGCGCCGCCCCCAGGCGCTCTAACTATGGCTACACCTTC. This sequence encodes CASSAAPRRSNYGYTF.